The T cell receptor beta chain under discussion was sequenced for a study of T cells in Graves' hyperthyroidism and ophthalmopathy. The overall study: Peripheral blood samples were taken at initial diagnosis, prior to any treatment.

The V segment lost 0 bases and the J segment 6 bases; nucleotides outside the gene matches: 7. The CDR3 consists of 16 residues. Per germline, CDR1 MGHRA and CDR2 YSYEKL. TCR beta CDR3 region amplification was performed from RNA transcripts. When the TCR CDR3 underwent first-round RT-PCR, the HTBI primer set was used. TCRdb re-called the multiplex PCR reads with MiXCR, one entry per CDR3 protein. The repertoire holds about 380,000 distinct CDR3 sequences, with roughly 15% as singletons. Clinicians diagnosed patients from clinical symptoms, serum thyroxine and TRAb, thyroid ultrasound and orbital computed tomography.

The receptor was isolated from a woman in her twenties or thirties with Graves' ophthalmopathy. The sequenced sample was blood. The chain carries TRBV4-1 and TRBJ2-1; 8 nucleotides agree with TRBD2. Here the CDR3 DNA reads TGCGCCAGCAGCCAAGAACCCGGGGGGGCCCTCAATGAGCAGTTCTTC. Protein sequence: CASSQEPGGALNEQFF.